Given below is one T cell receptor (beta chain) in context. Some clones are missing from TCRdb's copy, which holds only in-frame ones; the method was immunoSEQ multiplex PCR. The sample has 200,000 or so clones; about nine tenths are singletons. These data originate in a study of blood T cell repertoires in COVID-19. Study overall: T cells, B-cell-depleted T cells, or PBMCs provided the cDNA or gDNA that served as material.

Assignment of participants to cohorts was predicated upon participant-reported clinical history. Symptom resolution, clearance, or two negative PCRs marked the recovered donors of Cohort 3. Germline V gene sequence: CDR1 KGHSY, CDR2 FQNENV. V was clipped by 0 bases and J by 3 bases, with 11 bases between them. The CDR3 has 15 residues. Sequencing used PBMCs or T cells enriched from blood (not recorded which). This sequence joins TRBV16 and TRBJ1-1; a weak D match, TRBD1 (5 bases). The sequence came from a woman in her 30s who had recovered from COVID-19. The CDR3 loop reads CASSQSVAGDTEAFF. Written as DNA, the CDR3 is TGTGCCAGCAGCCAATCGGTGGCGGGGGACACTGAAGCTTTCTTT. Combining the CDR3 with reference TRBV16 and TRBJ1-1 gives the whole variable domain GEEVAQTPKHLVRGEGQKAKLYCAPIKGHSYVFWYQQVLKNEFKFLISFQNENVFDETGMPKERFSAKCLPNSPCSLEIQATKLEDSAVYFCASSQSVAGDTEAFFGQGTRLTVV.